The text below deals with one T cell receptor beta chain. Germline values: CDR1 LNHNV, CDR2 YYDKDF (reference sequence). Trimming took 3 bases from V and 8 from J, leaving 16 bases between them. The CDR3 runs to 15 residues. These data originate in a study of long-term antiretroviral therapy in people with HIV. Sequencing relied on immunoSEQ assay v3.0, run at survey level. Method: immunoSEQ multiplex PCR; TCRdb's copy keeps in-frame clones and lacks some. The top ten clones hold about 9.5% of a sample with 20,000 to 30,000 clones, approximately 81% of them seen once. Specimen: unsorted PBMCs, collected 2.3 years after starting antiretroviral therapy. The genes are TRBV15 and TRBJ1-4; D might be TRBD1 (5 bases). The source of this sequence is a man aged 35 to 55 with HIV. The CDR3 is CATSSTQQGGEKLFF. The CDR3 DNA follows: TGTGCCACCAGCAGTACCCAGCAGGGTGGGGAAAAACTGTTTTTT.